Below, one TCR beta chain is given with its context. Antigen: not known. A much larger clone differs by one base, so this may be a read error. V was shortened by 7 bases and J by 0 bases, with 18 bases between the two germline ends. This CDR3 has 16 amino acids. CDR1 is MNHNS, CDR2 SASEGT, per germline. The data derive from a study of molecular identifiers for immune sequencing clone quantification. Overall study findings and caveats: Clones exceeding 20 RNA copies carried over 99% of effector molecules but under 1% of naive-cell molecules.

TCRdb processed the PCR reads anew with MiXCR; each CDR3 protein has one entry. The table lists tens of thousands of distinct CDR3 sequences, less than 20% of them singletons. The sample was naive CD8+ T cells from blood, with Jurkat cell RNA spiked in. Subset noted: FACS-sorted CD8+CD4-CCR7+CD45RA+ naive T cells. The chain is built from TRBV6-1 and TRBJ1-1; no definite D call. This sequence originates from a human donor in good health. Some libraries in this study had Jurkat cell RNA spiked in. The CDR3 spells CASKRNSSSMNTEAFF. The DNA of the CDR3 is TGTGCCAGCAAGCGGAACAGCTCTTCCATGAACACTGAAGCTTTCTTT.